The 17 T cell receptor beta chains listed next were all sequenced from one sample in a study of blood T cell repertoires in COVID-19. Only in-frame clones appear in the TCRdb table, and some are missing; sequencing was by immunoSEQ multiplex PCR. The repertoire has approximately 150,000 clones, over 70% of them found once; the top ten carry roughly 8.7%. The material sequenced was peripheral blood. Receptors originate from a man in his fifties or sixties with active or convalescent COVID-19.

The rearrangement joins TRBV13 to TRBJ2-1, with a possible D match to TRBD2 (7 bases). The V end lost 3 bases, the J end lost 8 bases, and 17 bases lay between the germline ends. This CDR3 has 15 residues. Germline V gene data show CDR1 as PRHDT and CDR2 as FYEKMQ (reference sequence). This CDR3 reads CASSFQGIAGHEQFF. Here the CDR3 DNA reads TGTGCCAGCAGCTTCCAGGGGATAGCGGGCCATGAGCAGTTCTTC. The complete variable domain, with remaining parts taken from reference TRBV13 and TRBJ2-1, reads AAGVIQSPRHLIKEKRETATLKCYPIPRHDTVYWYQQGPGQDPQFLISFYEKMQSDKGSIPDRFSAQQFSDYHSELNMSSLELGDSALYFCASSFQGIAGHEQFFGPGTRLTVL.

This clone was observed a single time. This chain links TRBV9 with TRBJ2-3; TRBD2 matches 12 bases. CDR1 and CDR2 (germline): SGDLS, YYNGEE. The length of the CDR3 is 15 residues. With 0 bases clipped from V and 5 bases from J, the junction kept 1 base outside the gene matches. The CDR3 loop is CASSVGLAGVDTQYF. DNA of the CDR3: TGTGCCAGCAGCGTAGGACTAGCGGGAGTAGATACGCAGTATTTT.

V gene TRBV28 combines with J gene TRBJ1-1; perhaps TRBD1 as D (5 bases). The CDR3 has 13 residues. Germline values: CDR1 MDHEN, CDR2 SYDVKM. V was pared by 3 bases and J by 6 bases, with 11 bases between. The CDR3 DNA reads as TGTGCCAGCAGTTTCGGTGGGACTCCTGAAGCTTTCTTT. Its protein product is CASSFGGTPEAFF.

V gene TRBV5-6 combines with J gene TRBJ1-2; perhaps TRBD1 as D (6 bases). The germline V gene encodes CDR1 SGHDT and CDR2 YYEEEE. The V gene lost 2 bases and the J gene lost 4 bases, with 18 bases spanning the gap. CDR3 length: 16 residues. CDR3 protein: CASSLVGSDSSYGYTF. The CDR3 nucleotides read TGTGCCAGCAGCTTAGTAGGGTCGGACAGCTCCTATGGCTACACCTTC.

The rearrangement uses TRBV6-2 or TRBV6-3 and TRBJ2-7, with 9 positions matching TRBD2. Germline loops: CDR1 MNHEY, CDR2 SVGEGT. The CDR3 loop spans 18 amino acids. Trimming removed 2 bases from V and 2 bases from J; junction bases left unmatched: 13. As DNA, the CDR3 is TGTGCCAGCAGTTACCCGGGTAGCGGGAGTTGGAGTCCCTACGAGCAGTACTTC. Encoded protein: CASSYPGSGSWSPYEQYF.

The rearrangement uses TRBV7-9 and TRBJ2-6; 9 bases line up with TRBD1. CDR1 and CDR2 from the germline V gene are SEHNR and FQNEAQ (reference sequence). The length of the CDR3 is 16 residues. J gave up 2 bases and V 2 bases, and 1 base lay outside the gene matches. The CDR3 nucleotides are TGTGCCAGCAGCTTAACAGGGGGCGCTGGGGCCAACGTCCTGACTTTC. This sequence encodes CASSLTGGAGANVLTF. Together with reference TRBV7-9 and TRBJ2-6, the CDR3 gives the full variable domain: DTGVSQNPRHKITKRGQNVTFRCDPISEHNRLYWYRQTLGQGPEFLTYFQNEAQLEKSRLLSDRFSAERPKGSFSTLEIQRTEQGDSAMYLCASSLTGGAGANVLTFGAGSRLTVL.

The chain couples TRBV3-1 (or the pseudogene TRBV3-2) to TRBJ2-7; 11 bases are shared with TRBD1. Germline V gene data show CDR1 as LGHDT and CDR2 as YNNKEL (reference sequence). The CDR3 is made up of 15 amino acids. Trimming cost V 6 bases and J 4 bases; bases outside gene matches: 8. Here the CDR3 reads CASSPAGTGGYEQYF. In nucleotides, the CDR3 is TGTGCCAGCAGTCCTGCCGGGACAGGGGGTTACGAGCAGTACTTC.

This clone is judged medium-sized. The V gene is TRBV27, the J gene TRBJ2-7, with a weak D call TRBD2 (5 bases). The CDR3 is 14 residues long. The V end lost 0 bases, the J end lost 3 bases, and 9 bases lay between the germline ends. Germline values: CDR1 MNHEY, CDR2 SMNVEV (reference sequence). CDR3 region: CASSLSEVGYEQYF. The CDR3 DNA follows: TGTGCCAGCAGTTTATCGGAGGTGGGCTACGAGCAGTACTTC.

This sequence joins TRBV9 and TRBJ2-5; D perhaps matches TRBD1 (5 bases). The CDR3 covers 15 residues. Trimming left V 2 bases short and J 4 bases short, with 15 bases between. CDR1 and CDR2 (germline): SGDLS, YYNGEE. The CDR3 reads CASSVFPGRGETQYF. The CDR3 DNA reads TGTGCCAGCAGCGTTTTCCCGGGTAGGGGAGAGACCCAGTACTTC.

The table lists this clone with a few counts. The chain carries TRBV5-1 and TRBJ2-3; D is perhaps TRBD2 (5 bases). The CDR3 runs 14 residues. Germline CDR1 reads SGHRS; CDR2 reads YFSETQ. The germline V and J ends were trimmed by 2 bases and 0 bases, with 7 bases remaining between them. CDR3 sequence: CASSFSGSTDTQYF. In nucleotides, the CDR3 is TGCGCCAGCAGCTTCAGCGGCAGCACAGATACGCAGTATTTT.

For the CDR3, the DNA is TGTGCCAGCAGTTACTCACACCTCGATGAGCAGTTCTTC. Translation: CASSYSHLDEQFF. This chain links TRBV6-5 with TRBJ2-1; D gene unclear. CDR3 length: 13 residues. Trimming took off 0 bases at V and 8 bases at J, with 8 bases between the two ends. Germline V lookup: CDR1 MNHEY, CDR2 SVGAGI.

This clone was seen only once. An end of the junction does not agree with germline; a read error may underlie this. V is TRBV11-3 and J is TRBJ2-2; TRBD1 aligns across 9 bases. The CDR3 has 15 residues. CDR1 and CDR2 (germline): SGHNT, YENEEA. CDR3 in DNA: TGTGCCAGCAGCTCCCGGGACAGGGTAACCGGGGAGCTGTTTTTC. Translated: CASSSRDRVTGELFF.

This clone was seen only once. One end of the junction varies from germline; a read error may be responsible. The V and J genes are TRBV7-8 and TRBJ2-7, with 12 bases matching TRBD2. Germline CDR1 and CDR2: SGHVS and FQNEAQ. CDR3 size: 16 residues. The chain's CDR3 is CASSLAVASGRDEQYF. CDR3 coding DNA: TGTGCCAGCAGCCTAGCCGTTGCTAGCGGGAGGGACGAGCAGTACTTC.

This chain connects TRBV24-1 to TRBJ2-3, with 12 bases that match TRBD2. Germline assignment: CDR1 KGHDR and CDR2 SFDVKD. This CDR3 is 20 amino acids long. The ends lost 5 bases at V and 2 bases at J; junction bases unmatched: 16. This CDR3 reads CATSALALAGGGAYTDTQYF. The CDR3 DNA reads as TGTGCCACCAGTGCCTTGGCACTAGCGGGAGGTGGGGCCTACACAGATACGCAGTATTTT.

This clone was seen just once. This sequence joins TRBV5-1 and TRBJ1-1; D might be TRBD1 (5 bases). Germline CDR1 and CDR2: SGHRS and YFSETQ. CDR3 size: 15 residues. Trimming took 3 bases from V and 4 from J, leaving 16 bases between them. CDR3 sequence reads: CASSWEAGWGTEAFF. For the CDR3, the DNA is TGCGCCAGCAGCTGGGAGGCAGGGTGGGGCACTGAAGCTTTCTTT. Together with reference TRBV5-1 and TRBJ1-1, the CDR3 gives the full variable domain: KAGVTQTPRYLIKTRGQQVTLSCSPISGHRSVSWYQQTPGQGLQFLFEYFSETQRNKGNFPGRFSGRQFSNSRSEMNVSTLELGDSALYLCASSWEAGWGTEAFFGQGTRLTVV.

This clone was observed a few times. This rearrangement joins TRBV28 to TRBJ2-1; 9 nucleotides match TRBD2. V lost 3 bases, J lost 8 bases, and 11 bases stayed unmatched. The CDR3 length is 16 residues. The germline gives CDR1 MDHEN, CDR2 SYDVKM. The CDR3 protein is CASSFPIAGEMDEQFF. DNA of the CDR3: TGTGCCAGCAGTTTCCCCATAGCGGGAGAGATGGATGAGCAGTTCTTC.

This clone showed up just once. The chain has TRBV6-5 and TRBJ2-3; 12 positions agree with TRBD2. Per the germline V gene, CDR1 is MNHEY and CDR2 is SVGAGI. V shed 11 bases and J 5 bases; nucleotides not matched to a gene: 8. This CDR3 comprises 14 residues. The CDR3 DNA sequence: TGTGCCGGCCGACTAGCGGGAGCTGGAGATACGCAGTATTTT. This gives the protein CAGRLAGAGDTQYF.